The sequence of this TCR beta chain was determined in a study of cytomegalovirus exposure and HLA in healthy donors. General study points: Fewer N-insertions (relative to the roughly 700-donor mean) were reportedly seen in an Asian-associated ancestry cluster in a later analysis. Available immune exposure information covered CMV serostatus only.

60 Vbeta and 13 Jbeta primers were used in PCR. Profiling relied on immunoSEQ multiplex PCR, and the TCRdb table lists in-frame clones only, not all of them. The table has over 150,000 clones, approximately 80% seen once. To note about this clone: Its specificity is unknown.

Germline lookup yields CDR1 MDHEN and CDR2 SYDVKM. J gave up 5 bases and V 6 bases, and 12 bases lay outside the gene matches. The CDR3 has 15 amino acids. This chain uses TRBV28 with TRBJ2-5, with TRBD2 matching over 7 bases. Sequencing was done on a sample of PBMCs. This sequence was found in a woman aged 40 to 55 in good health and CMV-seropositive. This CDR3 reads CASRPILGGGETQYF. The CDR3 DNA follows: TGTGCCAGCAGACCCATCCTGGGGGGAGGGGAGACCCAGTACTTC.